A single sample gave rise to the 4 T cell receptor beta chains below, sequenced in a study of early T cells in non-severe SARS-CoV-2 infection. TCRdb independently ran MiXCR on the 5' RACE reads; one entry per CDR3 protein. The repertoire has 100,000 or so distinct CDR3 sequences, less than 15% of them found once; the top ten carry 6.2%. What was sequenced was whole blood. The receptors come from an adult who was a healthcare worker with PCR-confirmed SARS-CoV-2 infection or an uninfected control (not recorded which).

This clonotype was recorded at least ten times. The chain joins TRBV28 to TRBJ2-1; 10 bases align to TRBD1. Germline CDR1 is MDHEN and CDR2 is SYDVKM. CDR3 length: 14 amino acids. V shed 8 bases, J shed 4 bases, and the junction held 5 bases outside the gene matches. The CDR3 DNA follows: TGTGCCAGCTGGGACAGGGGCAGGTACAATGAGCAGTTCTTC. It codes for CASWDRGRYNEQFF.

V is TRBV20-1 and J is TRBJ1-1; a weak D match, TRBD1 (6 bases). This CDR3 is built from 14 residues. CDR1 is DFQATT, CDR2 SNEGSKA, per germline (reference sequence). The V gene lost 1 base and the J gene lost 3 bases, with 12 bases spanning the gap. CDR3 in amino acids: CSARAGTSDTEAFF. The CDR3 coding sequence is TGCAGTGCTAGAGCGGGGACATCGGACACTGAAGCTTTCTTT.

This clonotype was counted only a few times. The gene calls are TRBV5-5 and TRBJ2-2, with D tentatively TRBD1 (6 bases). Trimming removed 0 bases from V and 2 bases from J, with 11 bases in between. Germline V gene data show CDR1 as SGHKS and CDR2 as YYEKEE (reference sequence). The CDR3 consists of 16 residues. The CDR3 DNA is TGTGCCAGCAGCTTGGAAGGGACAAGAAACACCGGGGAGCTGTTTTTT. It encodes CASSLEGTRNTGELFF.

The chain links TRBV7-8 to TRBJ2-1, with 13 positions matching TRBD2. The CDR3 has 15 residues. V shed 4 bases and J 6 bases; nucleotides not matched to a gene: 3. Germline CDR1 reads SGHVS; CDR2 reads FQNEAQ. The CDR3 DNA reads as TGTGCCAGCAGCTCTACTAGCGGGAGGGGCAATGAGCAGTTCTTC. Its translation is CASSSTSGRGNEQFF.